These 21 T cell receptor beta chains came from one sample sequenced in a study of shared clonotypes between healthy human individuals. Clones were sequenced by immunoSEQ multiplex PCR, and TCRdb holds only the in-frame ones, with some missing. Altogether some 1.4 million clones are present, approximately 97% being singletons, with the ten largest covering approximately 1.1%. Sequenced sample: naive CD4+ T cells sorted from blood. Specified subset: CD45RA+ positively selected. These receptors were collected from a man aged 25 to 40 in good health.

The chain combines TRBV28 with TRBJ2-5, with no clear D. V lost 5 bases and J 5 bases, leaving 9 bases between the germline ends. CDR3 length: 12 residues. Germline lookup yields CDR1 MDHEN and CDR2 SYDVKM. The chain's CDR3 is CASSPLLETQYF. The CDR3 nucleotides are TGTGCCAGCAGTCCCCTCCTGGAGACCCAGTACTTC.

The genes are TRBV28 and TRBJ1-2; D not resolved. The CDR3 has 14 residues. Per germline, CDR1 MDHEN and CDR2 SYDVKM. V was clipped by 3 bases and J by 8 bases, with 16 bases between them. This CDR3 is CASSLFPESRGYTF. CDR3 DNA sequence: TGTGCCAGCAGTTTGTTTCCCGAAAGTCGGGGCTACACCTTC.

CDR3 residues: CASSVTGLLGEQYF. The CDR3, as DNA: TGTGCCAGCAGCGTTACCGGGCTATTGGGTGAGCAGTACTTC. The chain links TRBV9 to TRBJ2-7; no clear D. This CDR3 has 14 residues. Trimming shortened V by 2 bases and J by 7 bases, and 16 bases separated the two germline ends. The germline V gene has CDR1 SGDLS and CDR2 YYNGEE.

This chain connects TRBV19 to TRBJ2-5, with D possibly being TRBD2 (6 bases). Germline CDR1 and CDR2: LNHDA and SQIVND (reference sequence). Trimming cost V 6 bases and J 0 bases, with 14 bases left between them. CDR3 length: 15 residues. The CDR3 is CASRRDGANQETQYF. CDR3 sequence (DNA): TGTGCCAGTAGGCGGGACGGAGCTAACCAAGAGACCCAGTACTTC.

This sequence joins TRBV5-6 and TRBJ2-5; 11 nucleotides agree with TRBD2. Germline V gives CDR1 SGHDT, CDR2 YYEEEE. CDR3 length: 14 residues. The V gene end was trimmed by 3 bases and the J gene end by 5 bases; junction bases not matched to a gene: 3. The CDR3 loop reads CASSSTSGGETQYF. Here the CDR3 DNA reads TGTGCCAGCAGCTCCACTAGCGGGGGCGAGACCCAGTACTTC.

This chain uses TRBV5-6 with TRBJ2-5; possibly TRBD1 or TRBD2 for D (5 bases each). V dropped 1 base and J dropped 1 base, with 14 bases sitting between them. The germline CDR1 and CDR2 sequences are SGHDT and YYEEEE. The CDR3 runs to 16 residues. The CDR3 loop reads CASSLWGLAAQETQYF. Here the CDR3 DNA reads TGTGCCAGCAGCTTGTGGGGGTTGGCGGCCCAAGAGACCCAGTACTTC.

The CDR3 is CASSTGTPGHTEAFF. As DNA, the CDR3 is TGTGCCAGCTCCACCGGGACCCCGGGCCATACTGAAGCTTTCTTT. The chain links TRBV18 to TRBJ1-1, with D tentatively TRBD1 (5 bases). CDR1 KGHSH and CDR2 LQKENI come from the germline V gene. V dropped 6 bases and J dropped 5 bases, with 19 bases sitting between them. CDR3 length: 15 residues.

The J gene is TRBJ1-4, the V gene TRBV28; possible D gene TRBD1, 5 bases. The length of the CDR3 is 15 residues. The germline V gene has CDR1 MDHEN and CDR2 SYDVKM. V dropped 8 bases and J dropped 5 bases, with 18 bases sitting between them. This chain's CDR3 is CASGDWDGRNEKLFF. The CDR3 DNA sequence: TGTGCCAGCGGGGACTGGGACGGACGGAATGAAAAACTGTTTTTT.

The chain carries TRBV2 and TRBJ1-5, with no clear D. The germline V gene has CDR1 SNHLY and CDR2 FYNNEI. Trimming removed 4 bases at V and 3 bases at J, with 10 bases between. This CDR3 contains 14 residues. This CDR3 reads CASSGEGVNQPQHF. CDR3 nucleotides: TGTGCCAGCAGTGGAGAGGGAGTCAATCAGCCCCAGCATTTT.

The chain couples TRBV6-4 to TRBJ2-7; D is ambiguous. The CDR3 has 12 residues. The germline gives CDR1 MRHNA, CDR2 SNTAGT. The V gene lost 2 bases and the J gene lost 6 bases, with 8 bases spanning the gap. The CDR3 loop is CASSDGWGEQYF. The DNA of the CDR3 is TGTGCCAGCAGTGACGGGTGGGGCGAGCAGTACTTC.

This clone was observed once. The genes are TRBV7-9 and TRBJ1-3; D not resolved. V was shortened by 6 bases and J by 7 bases, with 4 bases between the two germline ends. Germline V gives CDR1 SEHNR, CDR2 FQNEAQ (reference sequence). The CDR3 runs 10 residues. CDR3 in amino acids: CASSSNTIYF. For the CDR3, the DNA is TGTGCCAGCAGTTCTAACACCATATATTTT.

This clone was counted once. The chain links TRBV2 to TRBJ2-7, with unresolved D. V gave up 5 bases and J gave up 7 bases, with 9 bases separating them. The germline CDR1 and CDR2 sequences are SNHLY and FYNNEI. The CDR3 extends over 11 amino acids. CDR3 in amino acids: CASSTFREQYF. The CDR3 DNA reads TGTGCCAGCAGTACCTTCAGGGAGCAGTACTTC.

In its sample, this clone was seen a few times. The CDR3, as DNA: TGTGCCAGCAGTTACTTACAGCGCTACACCTTC. It is translated as CASSYLQRYTF. The J gene is TRBJ1-2, the V gene TRBV6-5; D not certain. The V end lost 1 base, the J end lost 9 bases, and 6 bases lay between the germline ends. Germline V CDR1 and CDR2: MNHEY, SVGAGI. The CDR3 runs 11 residues.

V gene TRBV4-1 combines with J gene TRBJ1-3; D call uncertain. The germline V and J ends were trimmed by 2 bases and 4 bases, with 3 bases remaining between them. The CDR3 has 12 amino acids. The V gene's germline CDR1 is MGHRA and CDR2 YSYEKL. CDR3: CASSQYGNTIYF. In DNA, the CDR3 is TGCGCCAGCAGCCAATACGGAAACACCATATATTTT.

The CDR3 coding sequence is TGTGCCAGTAGCACCCACGGGGCCAGGGCAGCCTACGAGCAGTACTTC. Translation gives CASSTHGARAAYEQYF. The V and J genes are TRBV19 and TRBJ2-7; either TRBD1 or TRBD2 may supply D (5 bases each). The CDR3 totals 16 residues. V lost 6 bases and J 2 bases, leaving 20 bases between the germline ends. Germline CDR1 reads LNHDA; CDR2 reads SQIVND (reference sequence). The full variable domain, completed using reference TRBV19 and TRBJ2-7, is DGGITQSPKYLFRKEGQNVTLSCEQNLNHDAMYWYRQDPGQGLRLIYYSQIVNDFQKGDIAEGYSVSREKKESFPLTVTSAQKNPTAFYLCASSTHGARAAYEQYFGPGTRLTVT.

The genes are TRBV2 and TRBJ2-3, with TRBD1 identical over 7 bases. CDR1 is SNHLY and CDR2 is FYNNEI in the germline V gene. The CDR3 is made up of 12 amino acids. After removal of 6 bases from V and 6 bases from J, the junction contained 3 bases not matched to a gene. In DNA form, the CDR3 reads TGTGCCAGCAGCCGGGGACAGGATACGCAGTATTTT. Protein product: CASSRGQDTQYF.

The genes are TRBV6-1 and TRBJ1-1; D perhaps matches TRBD1 (5 bases). Per the germline V gene, CDR1 is MNHNS and CDR2 is SASEGT. This CDR3 contains 14 residues. Trimming pared 6 bases from V and 6 bases from J, leaving 17 bases between. The CDR3 sequence: CASRSVYRSPEAFF. The CDR3 DNA is TGTGCCAGCAGGTCCGTGTACAGGAGTCCTGAAGCTTTCTTT.

V and J are TRBV7-2 and TRBJ2-7; no clear D gene. The CDR3 spans 13 residues. Trimming took off 3 bases at V and 1 base at J, with 7 bases between the two ends. Per the germline V gene, CDR1 is SGHTA and CDR2 is FQGNSA. The CDR3, as DNA: TGTGCCAGCAGCTTCACAGCATCCTACGAGCAGTACTTC. Translation gives CASSFTASYEQYF.

V usage is TRBV9 and J usage is TRBJ2-2; possibly TRBD2 for D (6 bases). This CDR3 region has 17 residues. From germline, CDR1 is SGDLS and CDR2 YYNGEE. Between the trimmed V and J ends, which lost 0 bases and 5 bases, there was a span of 17 bases. The CDR3 bases are TGTGCCAGCAGCGTAGTTCCAGCGGGTGGTTTGACCGGGGAGCTGTTTTTT. This codes for CASSVVPAGGLTGELFF.

Details on this clone: Distinct nucleotide sequences in the sample also encode this CDR3. The J gene is TRBJ2-7, the V gene TRBV7-9; TRBD2 matches 11 bases. The length of the CDR3 is 13 residues. The trim removed 2 bases at V and 6 bases at J, leaving 0 bases unmatched. CDR1 is SEHNR and CDR2 is FQNEAQ in the germline V gene (reference sequence). This chain's CDR3 is CASSLTSGSEQYF. The CDR3 coding sequence is TGTGCCAGCAGCTTAACTAGCGGGAGCGAGCAGTACTTC.

This chain connects TRBV7-2 to TRBJ1-2, with no clear D. Per germline, CDR1 SGHTA and CDR2 FQGNSA. The V end was cut by 3 bases, the J end by 1 base, with 18 bases between. The CDR3 is 17 amino acids. The CDR3 DNA reads TGTGCCAGCAGCTTTCCCCGCTCGAGAGGGCTTAACTATGGCTACACCTTC. This translates into CASSFPRSRGLNYGYTF.